These 20 T cell receptor beta chains came from one sample sequenced in a study of T cell changes during pregnancy in multiple sclerosis. Libraries were prepared by immunoSEQ multiplex PCR; TCRdb keeps only in-frame clonotypes and omits some of them. The sample lists tens of thousands of clones; 85% to 95% were seen once. The sequenced sample was peripheral blood, obtained after pregnancy. These receptors originate from a female donor with multiple sclerosis, enrolled in a pregnancy study.

J is TRBJ1-1 and V is TRBV6-4; 10 bases line up with TRBD1. Germline V CDR1 and CDR2: MRHNA, SNTAGT. This CDR3 is 14 amino acids long. Unmatched junction bases numbered 6, after V lost 6 bases and J lost 5 bases. The CDR3 loop is CASRLDRGATEAFF. CDR3 sequence (DNA): TGTGCCAGCAGATTGGACAGGGGGGCAACTGAAGCTTTCTTT.

The rearrangement uses TRBV7-2 and TRBJ2-7, with 11 bases fitting TRBD2. CDR1 and CDR2 from the germline V gene are SGHTA and FQGNSA. V shed 6 bases, J shed 2 bases, and the junction held 6 bases outside the gene matches. This CDR3 region has 15 residues. For the CDR3, the DNA is TGTGCCAGCAGTCCCGGGACTAGCGGCGCCTACGAGCAGTACTTC. The encoded protein is CASSPGTSGAYEQYF.

This sequence joins TRBV30 and TRBJ2-2, with TRBD2 matching 9 bases. Trimming removed 4 bases from V and 3 bases from J; junction bases left unmatched: 3. The CDR3 spans 14 residues. Per the germline V gene, CDR1 is GTSNPN and CDR2 is SVGIG (reference sequence). The CDR3 reads CAWTRLADTGELFF. The CDR3 DNA reads TGTGCCTGGACGAGACTAGCGGACACCGGGGAGCTGTTTTTT.

The rearrangement joins TRBV27 to TRBJ1-2; 7 bases fit TRBD1. The germline V gene encodes CDR1 MNHEY and CDR2 SMNVEV (reference sequence). Losses at the gene ends were 0 bases for V and 7 bases for J; bases not matched to a gene: 8. This CDR3 spans 15 amino acids. CDR3 coding DNA: TGTGCCAGCAGTTTATCCAACAACAGGGGCGGTGGCTACACCTTC. It codes for CASSLSNNRGGGYTF.

This chain connects TRBV2 to TRBJ2-7; TRBD1 might be the D (7 bases). From germline, CDR1 is SNHLY and CDR2 FYNNEI. The CDR3 extends over 12 amino acids. Between the trimmed V and J ends, which lost 8 bases and 4 bases, there was a span of 12 bases. The CDR3 DNA follows: TGTGCCAGCGCGGGACAGAGTTACGAGCAGTACTTC. This codes for CASAGQSYEQYF.

The CDR3 nucleotides read TGTGCCAGCAGCGATACAGGGGGCAAGAGAAACACCATATATTTT. Translating it yields CASSDTGGKRNTIYF. The V gene is TRBV6-1, the J gene TRBJ1-3, with 9 bases matching TRBD1. J gave up 5 bases and V 6 bases, and 8 bases lay outside the gene matches. Germline V gene sequence: CDR1 MNHNS, CDR2 SASEGT. The CDR3 sequence is 15 residues long.

The genes are TRBV5-8 and TRBJ2-3; 7 bases align to TRBD1. The junction had 3 bases not matched to a gene; V was cut back by 2 bases and J by 3 bases. This CDR3 is built from 14 residues. Per germline, CDR1 SGHTS and CDR2 YDEGEE. The CDR3 DNA sequence: TGTGCCAGCAGCTTCACAGGGGTTACAGATACGCAGTATTTT. It yields the protein CASSFTGVTDTQYF. Supplemented by reference TRBV5-8 and TRBJ2-3, the full variable domain reads EAGVTQSPTHLIKTRGQQATLRCSPISGHTSVYWYQQALGLGLQFLLWYDEGEERNRGNFPPRFSGRQFPNYSSELNVNALELEDSALYLCASSFTGVTDTQYFGPGTRLTVL.

The V and J genes are TRBV18 and TRBJ1-2; no clear D. Trimming took 3 bases from V and 7 from J, leaving 24 bases between them. Germline V gene lookup returns CDR1 KGHSH and CDR2 LQKENI. This CDR3 region has 17 residues. The CDR3 sequence: CASSPVEPPARVRGYTF. DNA for the CDR3: TGTGCCAGCTCACCCGTGGAACCGCCGGCCCGGGTACGTGGCTACACCTTC. Variable domain in full (rest from reference TRBV18 and TRBJ1-2): NAGVMQNPRHLVRRRGQEARLRCSPMKGHSHVYWYRQLPEEGLKFMVYLQKENIIDESGMPKERFSAEFPKEGPSILRIQQVVRGDSAAYFCASSPVEPPARVRGYTFGSGTRLTVV.

V is TRBV10-3 and J is TRBJ2-2; TRBD1 is a possible D gene (5 bases). Per the germline V gene, CDR1 is ENHRY and CDR2 is SYGVKD. The V end lost 0 bases, the J end lost 7 bases, and 15 bases lay between the germline ends. The CDR3 totals 16 residues. CDR3 coding DNA: TGTGCCATCAGTGAGTCGCTGAGGCAGGGCCACGGGGAGCTGTTTTTT. As protein: CAISESLRQGHGELFF.

V gene TRBV23-1 combines with J gene TRBJ2-7, with 8 bases aligning to TRBD1. TRBV23-1 qualifies as an ORF whose function is uncertain. J gave up 2 bases and V 2 bases, and 5 bases lay outside the gene matches. CDR3 length: 15 amino acids. The DNA for the CDR3 is TGCGCCAGCAGTCAAGCCGGGACAGGAGCCTACGAGCAGTACTTC. Protein: CASSQAGTGAYEQYF.

This clone was seen once. This chain links TRBV7-9 with TRBJ1-6, with 9 bases matching TRBD1. This CDR3 has 14 residues. V lost 5 bases, J lost 13 bases, and 9 bases stayed unmatched. Germline V CDR1 and CDR2: SEHNR, FQNEAQ (reference sequence). CDR3 residues: CASSRGTGSMPLHF. The CDR3 bases are TGTGCCAGCAGCCGGGGGACAGGGAGTATGCCCCTCCACTTT.

The genes are TRBV5-4 and TRBJ2-3, with 8 bases aligning to TRBD1. This CDR3 has 16 amino acids. In germline, CDR1 is SGHNT, CDR2 YYREEE (reference sequence). Losses at the gene ends were 4 bases for V and 2 bases for J; bases not matched to a gene: 9. CDR3 DNA sequence: TGTGCCAGCAGCATAGGGACAGGAGTTAACACAGATACGCAGTATTTT. This codes for CASSIGTGVNTDTQYF. Supplemented by reference TRBV5-4 and TRBJ2-3, the full variable domain reads ETGVTQSPTHLIKTRGQQVTLRCSSQSGHNTVSWYQQALGQGPQFIFQYYREEENGRGNFPPRFSGLQFPNYSSELNVNALELDDSALYLCASSIGTGVNTDTQYFGPGTRLTVL.

The chain uses TRBV19 and TRBJ2-1; 9 positions match TRBD2. The germline gives CDR1 LNHDA, CDR2 SQIVND (reference sequence). V dropped 3 bases and J dropped 8; count of bases not matched to a gene: 5. The length of the CDR3 is 14 residues. The DNA of the CDR3 is TGTGCCAGTAGTATTAAGCGGGAGGTGGATGAGCAGTTCTTC. It yields the protein CASSIKREVDEQFF.

The chain's CDR3 is CASSVGETYEQYF. CDR3 nucleotides: TGTGCCAGCAGTGTTGGGGAGACCTACGAGCAGTACTTC. The rearrangement uses TRBV6-6 and TRBJ2-7; TRBD2 is a possible D gene (5 bases). The CDR3 sequence is 13 residues long. Deletions cut 5 bases from V and 2 bases from J, with 10 bases between. From germline, CDR1 is MNHNY and CDR2 SVGAGI (reference sequence).

The chain carries TRBV19 and TRBJ2-3; tentatively, D is TRBD1 (6 bases). The V end was cut by 8 bases, the J end by 4 bases, with 7 bases between. Germline CDR1 is LNHDA and CDR2 is SQIVND (reference sequence). The CDR3 runs 11 residues. The CDR3 region has the DNA TGTGCCAGTCAGGGGCCAGATACGCAGTATTTT. This translates into CASQGPDTQYF.

The V gene is TRBV6-1, the J gene TRBJ1-1; D unclear. Germline-derived CDR1 and CDR2 are MNHNS and SASEGT. The CDR3 totals 13 residues. Trimming shortened V by 3 bases and J by 0 bases, and 5 bases separated the two germline ends. CDR3 in amino acids: CASSDRMNTEAFF. In DNA form, the CDR3 reads TGTGCCAGCAGTGACAGGATGAACACTGAAGCTTTCTTT.

This chain uses TRBV5-1 with TRBJ1-1; weak D call: TRBD1 (5 bases). CDR3 length: 14 amino acids. Trimming took 4 bases from V and 2 from J, leaving 12 bases between them. Germline V CDR1 and CDR2: SGHRS, YFSETQ. CDR3: CASSPREGNTEAFF. CDR3 nucleotides: TGCGCCAGCAGCCCCAGGGAGGGTAACACTGAAGCTTTCTTT.

This rearrangement joins TRBV5-4 to TRBJ2-5, with D possibly matching TRBD1 (6 bases). CDR3 length: 14 amino acids. The V gene's germline CDR1 is SGHNT and CDR2 YYREEE (reference sequence). Deletions cut 4 bases from V and 3 bases from J, with 13 bases between. CDR3 DNA sequence: TGTGCCAGCAGCCTCGGACAGAGAGAAGAGACCCAGTACTTC. It encodes CASSLGQREETQYF.

This chain uses TRBV2 with TRBJ2-1; D not certain. V lost 9 bases, J lost 5 bases, and 14 bases lay in between. The CDR3 contains 13 residues. Germline values: CDR1 SNHLY, CDR2 FYNNEI. The chain's CDR3 is CARSVLPNNEQFF. Written as DNA, the CDR3 is TGTGCCAGGTCGGTACTACCTAACAATGAGCAGTTCTTC.

The gene calls are TRBV27 and TRBJ1-1; unclear D gene. The CDR3 length is 12 residues. Trimming cost V 7 bases and J 6 bases, with 12 bases left between them. CDR1 and CDR2 from the germline V gene are MNHEY and SMNVEV (reference sequence). The DNA of the CDR3 is TGTGCCAGCAACCGACAAACCCCTGAAGCTTTCTTT. It codes for CASNRQTPEAFF.